Given below is one T cell receptor (beta chain) in context. The antigen remains undetermined. This sample is part of a study of shared clonotypes between healthy human individuals. Generated by immunoSEQ multiplex PCR, the TCRdb table keeps only in-frame clones and is missing some. This repertoire shows 2,500,000 or so clones, approximately 90% found once; its top ten account for over 0.12%. Donors comprised only Caucasian adults living in Nashville, Tennessee. CD4+ cells yielded CD45RA+ naive and CD45RA-negative memory subsets. Study-level findings and limits: Rarefaction showed that sequencing of sorted subsets was incomplete (despite large depth).

This TCR was recovered from a young man in good health. The sequencing input was naive CD4+ T cells sorted from blood. The sample's subset: CD45RA+ positively selected.

CDR3 nucleotides: TGTGCCAGCAGCGCGACTAGCGGTACGGGGGATACGCAGTATTTT. It specifies CASSATSGTGDTQYF. This chain links TRBV9 with TRBJ2-3, with 9 bases lining up with TRBD2. Germline V gene sequence: CDR1 SGDLS, CDR2 YYNGEE. CDR3 length equals 15 residues. V lost 3 bases, J lost 6 bases, and 8 bases stayed unmatched. Variable domain in full (rest from reference TRBV9 and TRBJ2-3): DSGVTQTPKHLITATGQRVTLRCSPRSGDLSVYWYQQSLDQGLQFLIQYYNGEERAKGNILERFSAQQFPDLHSELNLSSLELGDSALYFCASSATSGTGDTQYFGPGTRLTVL.